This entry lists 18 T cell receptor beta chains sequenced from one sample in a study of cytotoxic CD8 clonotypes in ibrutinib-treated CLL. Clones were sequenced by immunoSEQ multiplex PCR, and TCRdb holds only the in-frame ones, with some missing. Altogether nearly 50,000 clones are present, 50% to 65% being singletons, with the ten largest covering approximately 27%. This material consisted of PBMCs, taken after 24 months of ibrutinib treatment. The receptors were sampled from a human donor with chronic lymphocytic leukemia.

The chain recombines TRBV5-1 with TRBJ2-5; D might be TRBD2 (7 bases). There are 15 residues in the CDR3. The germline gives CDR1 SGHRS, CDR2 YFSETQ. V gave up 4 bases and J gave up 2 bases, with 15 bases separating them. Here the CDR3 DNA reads TGCGCCAGCAGCGGGGGGGCGGCCGATCAAGAGACCCAGTACTTC. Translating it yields CASSGGAADQETQYF.

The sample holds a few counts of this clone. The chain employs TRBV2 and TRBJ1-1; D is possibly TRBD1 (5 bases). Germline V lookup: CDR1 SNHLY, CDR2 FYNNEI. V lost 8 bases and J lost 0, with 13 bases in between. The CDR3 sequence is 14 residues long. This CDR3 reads CASHKGHLNTEAFF. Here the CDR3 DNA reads TGTGCCAGCCACAAAGGACACTTGAACACTGAAGCTTTCTTT.

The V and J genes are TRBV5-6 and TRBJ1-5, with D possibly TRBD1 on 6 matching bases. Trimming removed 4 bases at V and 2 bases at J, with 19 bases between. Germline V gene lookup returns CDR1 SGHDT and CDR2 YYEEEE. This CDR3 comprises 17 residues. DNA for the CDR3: TGTGCCAGCAGCCACAACAGGGCCCAGGTCGGCAATCAGCCCCAGCATTTT. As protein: CASSHNRAQVGNQPQHF.

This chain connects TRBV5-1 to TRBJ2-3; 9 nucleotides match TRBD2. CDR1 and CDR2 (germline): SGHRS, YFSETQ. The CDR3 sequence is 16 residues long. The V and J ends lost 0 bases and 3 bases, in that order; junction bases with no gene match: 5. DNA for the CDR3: TGCGCCAGCAGCTTGGGGCTAGCGGGGTCTACAGATACGCAGTATTTT. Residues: CASSLGLAGSTDTQYF.

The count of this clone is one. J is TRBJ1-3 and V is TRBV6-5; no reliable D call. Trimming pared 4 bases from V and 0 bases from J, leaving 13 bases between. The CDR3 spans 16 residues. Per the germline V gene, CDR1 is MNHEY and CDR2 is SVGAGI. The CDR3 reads CASSLTRPSSGNTIYF. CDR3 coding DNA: TGTGCCAGCAGTTTGACCCGACCGAGCTCTGGAAACACCATATATTTT.

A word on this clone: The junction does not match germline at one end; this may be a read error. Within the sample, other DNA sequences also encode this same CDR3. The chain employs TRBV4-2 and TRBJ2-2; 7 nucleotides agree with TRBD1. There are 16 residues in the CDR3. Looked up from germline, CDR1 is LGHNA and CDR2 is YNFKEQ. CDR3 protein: CASSQEVGQGAGELFF. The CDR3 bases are TGTGCCAGCAGTCAAGAAGTAGGGCAGGGGGCCGGGGAGCTGTTTTTT.

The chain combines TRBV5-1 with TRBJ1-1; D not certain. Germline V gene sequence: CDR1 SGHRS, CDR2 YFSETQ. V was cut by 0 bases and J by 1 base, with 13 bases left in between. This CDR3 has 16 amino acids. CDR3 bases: TGCGCCAGCAGCTTGGGACCGACGAGGAGGAACACTGAAGCTTTCTTT. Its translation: CASSLGPTRRNTEAFF.

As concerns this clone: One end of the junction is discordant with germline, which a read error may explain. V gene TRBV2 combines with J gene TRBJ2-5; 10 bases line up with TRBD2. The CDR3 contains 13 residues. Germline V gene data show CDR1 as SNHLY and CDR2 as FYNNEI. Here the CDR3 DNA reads TGTGCCAGCACTTTGAGTCTAGCGGGGGCGTCCGACTTC. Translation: CASTLSLAGASDF. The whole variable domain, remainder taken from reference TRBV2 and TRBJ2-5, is EPEVTQTPSHQVTQMGQEVILRCVPISNHLYFYWYRQILGQKVEFLVSFYNNEISEKSEIFDDQFSVERPDGSNFTLKIRSTKLEDSAMYFCASTLSLAGASDFGPGTRLLVL.

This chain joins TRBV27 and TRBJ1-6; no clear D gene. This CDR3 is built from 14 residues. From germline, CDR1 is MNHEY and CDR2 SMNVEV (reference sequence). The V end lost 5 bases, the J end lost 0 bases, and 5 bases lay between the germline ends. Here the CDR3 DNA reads TGTGCCAGCAGTCTGAGCTCCTATAATTCACCCCTCCACTTT. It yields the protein CASSLSSYNSPLHF.

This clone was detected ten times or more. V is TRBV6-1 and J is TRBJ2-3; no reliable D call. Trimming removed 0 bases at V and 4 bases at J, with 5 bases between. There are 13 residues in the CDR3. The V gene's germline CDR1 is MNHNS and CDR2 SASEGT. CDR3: CASSEALADTQYF. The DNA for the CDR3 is TGTGCCAGCAGTGAAGCGCTTGCAGATACGCAGTATTTT.

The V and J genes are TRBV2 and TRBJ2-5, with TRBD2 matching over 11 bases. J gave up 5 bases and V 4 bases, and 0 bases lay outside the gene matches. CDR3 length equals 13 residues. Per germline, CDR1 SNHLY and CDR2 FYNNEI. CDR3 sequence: CASSGLAGETQYF. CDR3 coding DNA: TGTGCCAGCAGTGGACTAGCGGGGGAGACCCAGTACTTC.

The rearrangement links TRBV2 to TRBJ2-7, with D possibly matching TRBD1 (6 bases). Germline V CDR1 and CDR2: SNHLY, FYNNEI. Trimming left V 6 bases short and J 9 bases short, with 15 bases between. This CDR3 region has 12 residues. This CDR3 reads CASRDSLSGQYF. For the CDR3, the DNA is TGTGCCAGCAGGGACAGCCTAAGCGGGCAGTACTTC. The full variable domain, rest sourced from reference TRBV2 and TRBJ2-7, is EPEVTQTPSHQVTQMGQEVILRCVPISNHLYFYWYRQILGQKVEFLVSFYNNEISEKSEIFDDQFSVERPDGSNFTLKIRSTKLEDSAMYFCASRDSLSGQYFGPGTRLTVT.

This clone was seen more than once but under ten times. CDR3 DNA: TGTGCCAGCGGGTTCCGGGACAGGGACTATGGCTACACCTTC. Protein: CASGFRDRDYGYTF. The chain recombines TRBV6-1 with TRBJ1-2; 9 bases are shared with TRBD1. V trimming: 8 bases; J trimming: 3 bases; junction bases outside the gene matches: 7. Per the germline V gene, CDR1 is MNHNS and CDR2 is SASEGT. CDR3 length: 14 amino acids.

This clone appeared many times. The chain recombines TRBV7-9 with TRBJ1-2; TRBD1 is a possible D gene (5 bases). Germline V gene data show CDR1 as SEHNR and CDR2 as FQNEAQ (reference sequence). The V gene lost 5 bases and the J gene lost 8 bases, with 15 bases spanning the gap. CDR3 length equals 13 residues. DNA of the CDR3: TGTGCCAGCAGCCCCGACACCGGGGCGGGCTACACCTTC. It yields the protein CASSPDTGAGYTF.

CDR3 amino acids: CASSLEGRGEKLFF. CDR3 nucleotide sequence: TGCGCCAGCAGCTTGGAGGGCAGGGGAGAAAAACTGTTTTTT. This chain joins TRBV5-1 and TRBJ1-4; tentatively, D is TRBD1 (6 bases). V gave up 0 bases and J gave up 8 bases, with 11 bases separating them. The CDR3 consists of 14 residues. Germline CDR1 and CDR2: SGHRS and YFSETQ. The full variable domain, with the rest looked up from reference TRBV5-1 and TRBJ1-4, is KAGVTQTPRYLIKTRGQQVTLSCSPISGHRSVSWYQQTPGQGLQFLFEYFSETQRNKGNFPGRFSGRQFSNSRSEMNVSTLELGDSALYLCASSLEGRGEKLFFGSGTQLSVL.

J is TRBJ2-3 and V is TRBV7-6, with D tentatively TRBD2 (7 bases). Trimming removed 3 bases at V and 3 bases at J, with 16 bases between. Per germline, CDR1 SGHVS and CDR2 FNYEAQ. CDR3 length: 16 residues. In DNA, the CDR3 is TGTGCCAGCAGCTTGAGAGGGGGGGCTGGTACAGATACGCAGTATTTT. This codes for CASSLRGGAGTDTQYF.

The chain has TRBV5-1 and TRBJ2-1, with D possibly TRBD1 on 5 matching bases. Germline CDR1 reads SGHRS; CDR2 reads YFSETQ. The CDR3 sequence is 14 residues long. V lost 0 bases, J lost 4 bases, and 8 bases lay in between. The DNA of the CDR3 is TGCGCCAGCAGCTTGGCAGCAGGGTACAATGAGCAGTTCTTC. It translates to CASSLAAGYNEQFF.

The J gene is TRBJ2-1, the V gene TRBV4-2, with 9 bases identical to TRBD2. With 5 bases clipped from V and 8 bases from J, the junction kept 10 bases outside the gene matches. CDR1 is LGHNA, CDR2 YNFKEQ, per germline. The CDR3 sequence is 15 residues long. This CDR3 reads CASSARGGVHDEQFF. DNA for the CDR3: TGTGCCAGCAGCGCGCGGGGGGGCGTTCATGATGAGCAGTTCTTC.